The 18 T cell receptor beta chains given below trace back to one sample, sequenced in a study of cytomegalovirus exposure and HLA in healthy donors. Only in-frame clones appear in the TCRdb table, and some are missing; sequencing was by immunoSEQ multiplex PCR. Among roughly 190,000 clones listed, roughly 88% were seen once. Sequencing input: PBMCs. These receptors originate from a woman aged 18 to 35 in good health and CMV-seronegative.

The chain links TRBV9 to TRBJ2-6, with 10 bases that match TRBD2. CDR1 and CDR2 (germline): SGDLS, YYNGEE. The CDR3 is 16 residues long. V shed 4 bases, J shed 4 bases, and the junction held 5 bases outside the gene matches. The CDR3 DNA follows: TGTGCCAGCAGCCTTAGCGGGGGGCGCGGGGCCAACGTCCTGACTTTC. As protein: CASSLSGGRGANVLTF.

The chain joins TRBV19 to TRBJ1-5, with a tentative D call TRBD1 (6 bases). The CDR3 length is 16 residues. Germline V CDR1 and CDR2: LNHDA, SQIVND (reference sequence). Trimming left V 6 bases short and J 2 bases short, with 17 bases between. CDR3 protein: CASSEGVEAGNQPQHF. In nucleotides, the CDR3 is TGTGCCAGTAGCGAGGGGGTGGAAGCAGGCAATCAGCCCCAGCATTTT.

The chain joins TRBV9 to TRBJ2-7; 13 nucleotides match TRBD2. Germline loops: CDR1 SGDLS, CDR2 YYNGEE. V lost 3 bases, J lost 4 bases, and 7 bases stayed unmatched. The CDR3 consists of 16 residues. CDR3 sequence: CASSGGTSGKRYEQYF. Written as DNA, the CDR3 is TGTGCCAGCAGCGGAGGGACTAGCGGGAAAAGATACGAGCAGTACTTC.

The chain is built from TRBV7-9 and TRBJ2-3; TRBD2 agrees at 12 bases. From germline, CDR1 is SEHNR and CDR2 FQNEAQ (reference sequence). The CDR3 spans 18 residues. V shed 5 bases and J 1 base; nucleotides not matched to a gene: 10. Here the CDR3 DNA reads TGTGCCAGCAGCCCGCAGCCGGGACTAGCGGGTCGCACAGATACGCAGTATTTT. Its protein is CASSPQPGLAGRTDTQYF.

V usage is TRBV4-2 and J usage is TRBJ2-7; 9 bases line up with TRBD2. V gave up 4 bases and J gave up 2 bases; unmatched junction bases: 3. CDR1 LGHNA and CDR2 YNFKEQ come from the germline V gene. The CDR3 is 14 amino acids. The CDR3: CASSPASGAYEQYF. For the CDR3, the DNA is TGTGCCAGCAGCCCCGCTAGCGGGGCCTACGAGCAGTACTTC.

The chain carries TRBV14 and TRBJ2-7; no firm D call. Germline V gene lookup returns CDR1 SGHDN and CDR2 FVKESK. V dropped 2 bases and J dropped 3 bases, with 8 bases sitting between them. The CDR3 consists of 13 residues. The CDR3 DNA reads TGTGCCAGCAGCCAAAGTGGCGGCTACGAGCAGTACTTC. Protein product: CASSQSGGYEQYF.

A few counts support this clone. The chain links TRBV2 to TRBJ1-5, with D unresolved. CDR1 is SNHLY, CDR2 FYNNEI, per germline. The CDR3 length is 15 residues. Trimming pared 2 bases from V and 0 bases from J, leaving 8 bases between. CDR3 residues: CASSESPYSNQPQHF. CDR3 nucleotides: TGTGCCAGCAGTGAAAGCCCTTATAGCAATCAGCCCCAGCATTTT.

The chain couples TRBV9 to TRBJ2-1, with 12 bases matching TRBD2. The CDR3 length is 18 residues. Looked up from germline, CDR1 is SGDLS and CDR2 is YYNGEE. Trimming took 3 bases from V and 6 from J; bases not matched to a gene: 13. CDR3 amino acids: CASSDGTSGLPNPNEQFF. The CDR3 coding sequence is TGTGCCAGCAGCGACGGGACTAGCGGGCTTCCTAACCCCAATGAGCAGTTCTTC.

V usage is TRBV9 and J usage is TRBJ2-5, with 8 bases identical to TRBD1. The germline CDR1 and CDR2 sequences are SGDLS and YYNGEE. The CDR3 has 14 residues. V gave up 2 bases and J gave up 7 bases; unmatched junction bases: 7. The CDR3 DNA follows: TGTGCCAGCAGCGTGGACCTAGGACAGGGGACCCAGTACTTC. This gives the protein CASSVDLGQGTQYF.

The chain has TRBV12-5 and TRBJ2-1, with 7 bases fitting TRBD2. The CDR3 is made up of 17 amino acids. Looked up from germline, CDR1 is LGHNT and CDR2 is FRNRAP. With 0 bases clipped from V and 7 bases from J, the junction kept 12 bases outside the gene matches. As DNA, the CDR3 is TGTGCTAGTGGTTTGGTGGGGACTGGCGGGAGTACGAATGAGCAGTTCTTC. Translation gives CASGLVGTGGSTNEQFF. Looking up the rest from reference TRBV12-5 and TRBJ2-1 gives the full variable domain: DARVTQTPRHKVTEMGQEVTMRCQPILGHNTVFWYRQTMMQGLELLAYFRNRAPLDDSGMPKDRFSAEMPDATLATLKIQPSEPRDSAVYFCASGLVGTGGSTNEQFFGPGTRLTVL.

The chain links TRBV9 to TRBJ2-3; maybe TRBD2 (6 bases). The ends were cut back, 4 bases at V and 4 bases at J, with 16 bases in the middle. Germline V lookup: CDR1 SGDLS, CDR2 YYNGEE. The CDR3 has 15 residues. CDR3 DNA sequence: TGTGCCAGCAGCCCCCAGGGACTCGTCGCAGATACGCAGTATTTT. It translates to CASSPQGLVADTQYF.

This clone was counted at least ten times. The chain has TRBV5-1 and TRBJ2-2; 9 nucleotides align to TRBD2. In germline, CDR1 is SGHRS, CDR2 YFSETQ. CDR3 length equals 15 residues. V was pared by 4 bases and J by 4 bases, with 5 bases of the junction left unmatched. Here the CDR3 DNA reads TGCGCCAGCAGCACCAGCGGGAGGAGCACCGGGGAGCTGTTTTTT. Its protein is CASSTSGRSTGELFF. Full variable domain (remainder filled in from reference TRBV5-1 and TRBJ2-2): KAGVTQTPRYLIKTRGQQVTLSCSPISGHRSVSWYQQTPGQGLQFLFEYFSETQRNKGNFPGRFSGRQFSNSRSEMNVSTLELGDSALYLCASSTSGRSTGELFFGEGSRLTVL.

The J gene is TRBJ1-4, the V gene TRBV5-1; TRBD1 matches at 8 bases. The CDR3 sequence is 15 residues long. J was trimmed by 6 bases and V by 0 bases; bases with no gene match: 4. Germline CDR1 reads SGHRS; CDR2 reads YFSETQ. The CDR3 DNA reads TGCGCCAGCAGCTTGGCAGGGGGCGAGGATGAAAAACTGTTTTTT. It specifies CASSLAGGEDEKLFF.

This chain's CDR3 is CASGRGTSGIAYNEQFF. For the CDR3, the DNA is TGTGCTAGTGGTCGGGGGACTAGCGGGATCGCCTACAATGAGCAGTTCTTC. This chain joins TRBV12-5 and TRBJ2-1, with TRBD2 matching over 13 bases. Per germline, CDR1 LGHNT and CDR2 FRNRAP. The CDR3 covers 17 residues. V trimming: 5 bases; J trimming: 2 bases; junction bases outside the gene matches: 6.

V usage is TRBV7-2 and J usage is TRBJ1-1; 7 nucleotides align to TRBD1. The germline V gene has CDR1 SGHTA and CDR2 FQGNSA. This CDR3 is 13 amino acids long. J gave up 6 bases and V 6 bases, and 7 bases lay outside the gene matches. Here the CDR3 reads CASRVQGSPEAFF. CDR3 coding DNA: TGTGCCAGCAGGGTACAGGGGTCCCCTGAAGCTTTCTTT.

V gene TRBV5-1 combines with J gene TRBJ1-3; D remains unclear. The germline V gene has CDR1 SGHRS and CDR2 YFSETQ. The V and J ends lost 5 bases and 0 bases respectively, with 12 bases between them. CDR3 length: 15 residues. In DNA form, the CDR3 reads TGCGCCAGCAGGGAGGGCATTCCCTCTGGAAACACCATATATTTT. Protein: CASREGIPSGNTIYF.

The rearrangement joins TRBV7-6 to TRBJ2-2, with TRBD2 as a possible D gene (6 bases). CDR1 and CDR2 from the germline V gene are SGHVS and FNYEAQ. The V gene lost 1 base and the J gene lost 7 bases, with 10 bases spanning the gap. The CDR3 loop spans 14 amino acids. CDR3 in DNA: TGTGCCAGCAGCTTAGAACTAGCCGTCGGGGAGCTGTTTTTT. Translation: CASSLELAVGELFF.

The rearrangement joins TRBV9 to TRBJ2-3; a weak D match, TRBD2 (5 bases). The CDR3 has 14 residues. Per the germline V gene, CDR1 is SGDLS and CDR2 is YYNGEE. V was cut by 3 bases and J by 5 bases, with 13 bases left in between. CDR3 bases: TGTGCCAGCAGCGCCCATCCAGAGGGAGATACGCAGTATTTT. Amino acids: CASSAHPEGDTQYF.